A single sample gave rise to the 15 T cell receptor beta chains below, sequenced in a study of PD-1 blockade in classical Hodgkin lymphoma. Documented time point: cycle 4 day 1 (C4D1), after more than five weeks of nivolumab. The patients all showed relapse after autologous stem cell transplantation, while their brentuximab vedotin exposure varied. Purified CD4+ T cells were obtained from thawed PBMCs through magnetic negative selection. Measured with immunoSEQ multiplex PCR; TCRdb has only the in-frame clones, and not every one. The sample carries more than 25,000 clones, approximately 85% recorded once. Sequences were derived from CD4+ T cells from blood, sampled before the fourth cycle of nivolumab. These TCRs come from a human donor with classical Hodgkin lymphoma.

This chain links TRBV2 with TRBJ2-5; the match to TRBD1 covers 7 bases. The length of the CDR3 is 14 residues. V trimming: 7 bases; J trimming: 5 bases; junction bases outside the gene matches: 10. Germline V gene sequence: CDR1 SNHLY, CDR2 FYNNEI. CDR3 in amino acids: CASNSLTGMETQYF. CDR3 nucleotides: TGTGCCAGCAATTCCTTGACAGGGATGGAGACCCAGTACTTC.

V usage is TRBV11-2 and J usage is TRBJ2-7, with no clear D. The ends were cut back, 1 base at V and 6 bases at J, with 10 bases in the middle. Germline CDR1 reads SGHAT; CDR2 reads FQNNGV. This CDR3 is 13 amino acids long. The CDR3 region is CASSLGVRTEQYF. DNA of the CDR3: TGTGCCAGCAGCTTAGGAGTTAGAACCGAGCAGTACTTC.

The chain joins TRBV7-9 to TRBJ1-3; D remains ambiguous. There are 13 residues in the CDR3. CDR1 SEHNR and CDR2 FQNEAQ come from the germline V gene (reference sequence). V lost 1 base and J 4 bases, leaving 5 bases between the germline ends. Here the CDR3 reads CASSLGTGNTIYF. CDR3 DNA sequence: TGTGCCAGCAGCTTAGGGACGGGAAACACCATATATTTT.

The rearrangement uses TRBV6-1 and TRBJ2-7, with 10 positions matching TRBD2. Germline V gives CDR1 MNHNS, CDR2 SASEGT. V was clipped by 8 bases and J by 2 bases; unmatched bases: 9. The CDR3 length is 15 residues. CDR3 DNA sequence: TGTGCCAGCGCCCACGGACTAGCGGAGACCTACGAGCAGTACTTC. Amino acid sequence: CASAHGLAETYEQYF.

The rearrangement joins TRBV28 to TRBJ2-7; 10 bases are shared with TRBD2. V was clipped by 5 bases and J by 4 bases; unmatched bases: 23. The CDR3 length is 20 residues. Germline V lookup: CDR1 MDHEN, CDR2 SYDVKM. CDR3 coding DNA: TGTGCCAGCAGTCCCTTTTACGTGGGAGCGGGAGGGGTTGAGAAATACGAGCAGTACTTC. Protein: CASSPFYVGAGGVEKYEQYF.

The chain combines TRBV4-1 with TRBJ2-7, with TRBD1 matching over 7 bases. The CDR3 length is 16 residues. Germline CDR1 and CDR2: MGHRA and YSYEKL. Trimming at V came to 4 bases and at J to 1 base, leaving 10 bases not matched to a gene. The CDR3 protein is CASSPKPAQGSYEQYF. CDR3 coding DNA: TGCGCCAGCAGCCCAAAACCCGCACAGGGGTCCTACGAGCAGTACTTC.

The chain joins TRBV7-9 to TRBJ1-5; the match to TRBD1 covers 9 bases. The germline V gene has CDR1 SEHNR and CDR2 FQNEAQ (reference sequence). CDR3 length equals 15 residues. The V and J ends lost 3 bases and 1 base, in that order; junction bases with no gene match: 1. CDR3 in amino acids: CASSLDRGSNQPQHF. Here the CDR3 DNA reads TGTGCCAGCAGCTTGGACAGGGGCAGCAATCAGCCCCAGCATTTT.

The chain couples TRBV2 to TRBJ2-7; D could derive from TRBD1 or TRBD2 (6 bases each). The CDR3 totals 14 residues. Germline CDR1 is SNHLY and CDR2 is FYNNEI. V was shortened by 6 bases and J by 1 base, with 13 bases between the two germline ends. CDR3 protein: CASRARRGSYEQYF. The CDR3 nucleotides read TGTGCCAGCAGGGCCAGGAGGGGGTCCTACGAGCAGTACTTC.

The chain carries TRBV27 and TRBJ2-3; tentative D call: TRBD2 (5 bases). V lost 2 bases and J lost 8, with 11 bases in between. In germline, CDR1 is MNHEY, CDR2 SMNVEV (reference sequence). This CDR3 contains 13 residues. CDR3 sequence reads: CASSLTGEVTQYF. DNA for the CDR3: TGTGCCAGCAGTTTAACCGGGGAAGTTACGCAGTATTTT.

The CDR3 DNA reads as TGCAGCGTTGAAGATCTGGACAGGGGGCTGGGCTATGGCTACACCTTC. The encoded protein is CSVEDLDRGLGYGYTF. The rearrangement joins TRBV29-1 to TRBJ1-2; 11 nucleotides line up with TRBD1. Unmatched junction bases numbered 7, after V lost 0 bases and J lost 4 bases. The CDR3 length is 16 residues. Germline CDR1 is SQVTM and CDR2 is ANQGSEA.

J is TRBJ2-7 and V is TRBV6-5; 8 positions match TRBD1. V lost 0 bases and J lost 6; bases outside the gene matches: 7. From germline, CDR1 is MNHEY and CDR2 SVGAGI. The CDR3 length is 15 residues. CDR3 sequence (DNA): TGTGCCAGCAGTTACTCGACAGGGGCGCAGGGCGAGCAGTACTTC. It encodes CASSYSTGAQGEQYF.

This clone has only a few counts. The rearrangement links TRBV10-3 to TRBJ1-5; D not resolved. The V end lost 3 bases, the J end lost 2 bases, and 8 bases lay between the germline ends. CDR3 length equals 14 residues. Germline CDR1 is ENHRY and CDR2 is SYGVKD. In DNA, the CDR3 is TGTGCCATCAGTGAAGGCTACGGCAATCAGCCCCAGCATTTT. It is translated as CAISEGYGNQPQHF.

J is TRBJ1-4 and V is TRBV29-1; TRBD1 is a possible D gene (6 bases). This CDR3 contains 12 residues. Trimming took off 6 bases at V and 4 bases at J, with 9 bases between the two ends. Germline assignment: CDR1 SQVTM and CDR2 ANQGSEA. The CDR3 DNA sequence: TGCAGCGTAACGGACAGTAATGAAAAACTGTTTTTT. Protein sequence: CSVTDSNEKLFF.

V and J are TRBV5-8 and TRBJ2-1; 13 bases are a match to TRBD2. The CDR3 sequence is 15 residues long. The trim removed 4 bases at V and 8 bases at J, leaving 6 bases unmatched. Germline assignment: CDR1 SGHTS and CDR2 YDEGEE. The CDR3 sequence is CASSPGLAGFDEQFF. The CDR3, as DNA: TGTGCCAGCAGCCCGGGACTAGCGGGGTTCGATGAGCAGTTCTTC. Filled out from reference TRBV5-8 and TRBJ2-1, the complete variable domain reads EAGVTQSPTHLIKTRGQQATLRCSPISGHTSVYWYQQALGLGLQFLLWYDEGEERNRGNFPPRFSGRQFPNYSSELNVNALELEDSALYLCASSPGLAGFDEQFFGPGTRLTVL.

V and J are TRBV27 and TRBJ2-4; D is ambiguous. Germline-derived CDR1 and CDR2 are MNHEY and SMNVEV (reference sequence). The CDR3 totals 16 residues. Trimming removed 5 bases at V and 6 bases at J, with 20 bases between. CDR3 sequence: CASSRIDRTLGNIQYF. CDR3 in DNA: TGTGCCAGCAGTCGAATCGACCGCACCCTGGGAAACATTCAGTACTTC.